The clone carrying this T cell receptor (beta chain) was detected a few times. Antigen specificity is unknown. The junction had 5 bases not matched to a gene; V was cut back by 7 bases and J by 4 bases. CDR1 is MNHEY and CDR2 is SVGAGI in the germline V gene. The CDR3 is 14 residues long. These data come from a study of cytomegalovirus exposure and HLA in healthy donors. Donors showed nominal health when sampled, although they likely had unrecorded immune exposures. Amplification used 60 Vbeta primers and 13 Jbeta primers. TCRdb's table, derived via immunoSEQ multiplex PCR, lists solely in-frame clones and lacks some. Of around 120,000 clones listed, around 78% are singletons. Study-wide results and limits: For TCR beta chains, V- and J-gene trimming was later linked to a missense DCLRE1C variant. Presence/absence analysis assumed near-uniform sequencing depth across donors. Accounts indicate the classifier identified cytomegalovirus status with strong specificity and sensitivity.

The chain employs TRBV6-5 and TRBJ2-2; TRBD2 matches at 8 bases. Material: PBMCs. This sequence originates from a woman in her forties or fifties in good health and CMV-seronegative. CDR3 sequence reads: CASNQAGVTGELFF. For the CDR3, the DNA is TGTGCCAGCAACCAAGCGGGAGTCACCGGGGAGCTGTTTTTT.